This T cell receptor (beta chain) was profiled in a study of shared clonotypes between healthy human individuals. Trimming removed 0 bases from V and 9 bases from J, with 21 bases in between. The CDR3 totals 17 residues. Germline assignment: CDR1 LGHNA and CDR2 YSLEER. In the naive CD8 group, cells lacked CD45RO and were positively selected for CCR7, so terminally differentiated effector memory CD45RA+ cells were left out. Original handling: For the immunoSEQ data, sequences were junction-only without quality scores, so filtering differed. Method: immunoSEQ multiplex PCR; TCRdb's copy keeps in-frame clones and lacks some. That table furnishes V, J and clone size, whereas the DNA furnished D and trimming. Altogether about 2.1 million clones are present, about 93% being singletons, with the ten largest covering approximately 1.6%.

Sequenced input: naive CD8+ T cells from PBMCs. This sequence originates from a man aged 18-30 years in good health. Some clones in this sample may be carry-over from other donors' samples. The V and J genes are TRBV4-3 and TRBJ2-1; possible D gene TRBD2, 6 bases. CDR3 sequence: CASSQDYGGVLDLEQFF. CDR3 sequence (DNA): TGCGCCAGCAGCCAAGATTACGGGGGAGTTTTGGATCTTGAGCAGTTCTTC.